This record covers a single TCR beta chain. The antigen is unknown. The PCR employed 60 Vbeta primers together with 13 Jbeta primers. Some clones are missing from TCRdb's copy, which holds only in-frame ones; the method was immunoSEQ multiplex PCR. The sample lists about 120,000 clones; approximately 78% were seen once. Trimming cost V 7 bases and J 6 bases, with 17 bases left between them. The CDR3 covers 13 residues. CDR1 and CDR2 from the germline V gene are SQVTM and ANQGSEA. These data are taken from a study of cytomegalovirus exposure and HLA in healthy donors. Study results and limitations: Per published accounts, TCR beta sequences correctly predicted the HLA-A and HLA-B alleles of most subjects. Analyses of presence/absence relied on an assumption of roughly uniform sequencing depth across donors.

The origin of this receptor is a woman in her thirties or forties in good health and CMV-seronegative. Sequencing was performed on PBMCs. The gene calls are TRBV29-1 and TRBJ2-3, with D possibly matching TRBD2 (5 bases). The CDR3 coding sequence is TGCAGCGCCACTAGACGGCTGATTGATACGCAGTATTTT. The encoded protein is CSATRRLIDTQYF.